Each of the 24 T cell receptor beta chains below was sequenced from the same sample in a study of cytotoxic CD8 clonotypes in ibrutinib-treated CLL. TCRdb's table, derived via immunoSEQ multiplex PCR, lists solely in-frame clones and lacks some. Counted here are about 84,000 clones, about 86% occurring once; the ten biggest clones make up about 5.6%. Sequencing was performed on PBMCs, taken before ibrutinib treatment. The receptors here all came from a human donor with chronic lymphocytic leukemia.

The chain links TRBV25-1 to TRBJ2-1, with D possibly TRBD1 on 6 matching bases. Deletions cut 6 bases from V and 9 bases from J, with 15 bases between. In germline, CDR1 is MGHDK, CDR2 SYGVNS. The CDR3 runs 13 residues. DNA for the CDR3: TGTGCCAGCAGGGGGGCGGTGACAATTGAGCAGTTCTTC. The encoded protein is CASRGAVTIEQFF.

The chain is built from TRBV7-3 and TRBJ2-7; D call uncertain. There are 14 residues in the CDR3. CDR1 is SGHTA, CDR2 FQGTGA, per germline. Trimming left V 3 bases short and J 0 bases short, with 9 bases between. The CDR3 is CASSFGHSSYEQYF. The CDR3 DNA reads as TGTGCCAGCAGCTTCGGGCACAGCTCCTACGAGCAGTACTTC.

This chain joins TRBV19 and TRBJ2-7; TRBD1 matches 8 bases. The CDR3 spans 14 residues. The ends lost 6 bases at V and 4 bases at J; junction bases unmatched: 8. The germline V gene has CDR1 LNHDA and CDR2 SQIVND (reference sequence). The CDR3, as DNA: TGTGCCAGTAGCGGACAGGGAAGGGGGTACGAGCAGTACTTC. As protein: CASSGQGRGYEQYF.

The genes are TRBV9 and TRBJ2-7; perhaps TRBD1 as D (6 bases). V lost 5 bases and J lost 7, with 16 bases in between. This CDR3 contains 13 residues. Per the germline V gene, CDR1 is SGDLS and CDR2 is YYNGEE. The CDR3 nucleotides are TGTGCCAGCAGTGCAGGGGAGTTTTGGGAGCAGTACTTC. Its protein is CASSAGEFWEQYF.

V usage is TRBV11-3 and J usage is TRBJ2-7; 8 bases are shared with TRBD2. The length of the CDR3 is 15 residues. Germline CDR1 and CDR2: SGHNT and YENEEA. After removal of 5 bases from V and 2 bases from J, the junction contained 8 bases not matched to a gene. The CDR3, as DNA: TGTGCCAGCAGCCCCCCGCTAGCGGGTCCCTACGAGCAGTACTTC. Amino acid sequence: CASSPPLAGPYEQYF.

This chain uses TRBV6-5 with TRBJ2-4, with a possible D match to TRBD1 (6 bases). This CDR3 has 15 amino acids. Looked up from germline, CDR1 is MNHEY and CDR2 is SVGAGI. The ends were cut back, 3 bases at V and 8 bases at J, with 17 bases in the middle. The CDR3 DNA sequence: TGTGCCAGCAGTTATTCTTATGGACAGCCCGACATTCAGTACTTC. Protein sequence: CASSYSYGQPDIQYF.

The CDR3: CASSFRGDTQYF. CDR3 coding DNA: TGTGCCAGCAGCTTCCGAGGGGATACGCAGTATTTT. This chain connects TRBV7-3 to TRBJ2-3, with D perhaps matching TRBD2 (5 bases). The CDR3 is 12 residues long. Trimming pared 3 bases from V and 6 bases from J, leaving 7 bases between. The germline CDR1 and CDR2 sequences are SGHTA and FQGTGA.

This chain joins TRBV11-3 and TRBJ2-2; TRBD1 agrees at 7 bases. V trimming: 5 bases; J trimming: 4 bases; junction bases outside the gene matches: 13. The CDR3 has 17 residues. From germline, CDR1 is SGHNT and CDR2 YENEEA. CDR3 sequence (DNA): TGTGCCAGCAGCCCCTTCATGACAGGGTCAACCACCGGGGAGCTGTTTTTT. It translates to CASSPFMTGSTTGELFF.

The chain couples TRBV29-1 to TRBJ2-1; D is ambiguous. Trimming removed 4 bases at V and 5 bases at J, with 3 bases between. This CDR3 region has 10 residues. Per the germline V gene, CDR1 is SQVTM and CDR2 is ANQGSEA. DNA of the CDR3: TGCAGCGTTGGCGACAATGAGCAGTTCTTC. Translation gives CSVGDNEQFF.

The J gene is TRBJ1-3, the V gene TRBV19, with D possibly matching TRBD1 (6 bases). The CDR3 is made up of 15 amino acids. CDR1 and CDR2 from the germline V gene are LNHDA and SQIVND (reference sequence). V lost 3 bases and J 4 bases, leaving 13 bases between the germline ends. The CDR3: CASSMSGGAGNTIYF. The CDR3 coding sequence is TGTGCCAGTAGTATGTCCGGGGGCGCGGGAAACACCATATATTTT.

This sequence joins TRBV27 and TRBJ1-1; tentative D call: TRBD1 (5 bases). The CDR3 has 14 residues. Germline values: CDR1 MNHEY, CDR2 SMNVEV (reference sequence). Trimming shortened V by 2 bases and J by 3 bases, and 10 bases separated the two germline ends. CDR3 loop: CASSLVPGDTEAFF. CDR3 coding DNA: TGTGCCAGCAGTTTAGTCCCGGGGGACACTGAAGCTTTCTTT.

The rearrangement uses TRBV11-2 and TRBJ2-5; TRBD2 agrees at 12 bases. The V gene end was trimmed by 5 bases and the J gene end by 5 bases; junction bases not matched to a gene: 12. Germline CDR1 SGHAT, CDR2 FQNNGV. The length of the CDR3 is 17 residues. The CDR3 loop reads CASSTLGLAGFEETQYF. In nucleotides, the CDR3 is TGTGCCAGCAGCACCCTCGGACTAGCGGGATTTGAGGAGACCCAGTACTTC.

The chain has TRBV9 and TRBJ1-2, with 9 bases that match TRBD1. The V gene's germline CDR1 is SGDLS and CDR2 YYNGEE. The V segment lost 3 bases and the J segment 7 bases; nucleotides outside the gene matches: 10. The CDR3 totals 15 residues. The DNA for the CDR3 is TGTGCCAGCAGCGAGACCGGGACAGGGATACGTGGCTACACCTTC. It is translated as CASSETGTGIRGYTF.

This clone has only a few counts. The CDR3 loop is CASSTSPRWAEAFF. CDR3 in DNA: TGTGCCAGCAGCACATCCCCAAGGTGGGCTGAAGCTTTCTTT. This chain links TRBV5-4 with TRBJ1-1; D not resolved. V lost 4 bases, J lost 6 bases, and 16 bases lay in between. CDR1 SGHNT and CDR2 YYREEE come from the germline V gene (reference sequence). This CDR3 region has 14 residues.

The rearrangement uses TRBV5-1 and TRBJ2-6, with a possible D match to TRBD2 (5 bases). Per the germline V gene, CDR1 is SGHRS and CDR2 is YFSETQ. The V end was cut by 4 bases, the J end by 0 bases, with 14 bases between. The CDR3 is 17 residues long. This chain's CDR3 is CASSPDLGSSGANVLTF. In DNA, the CDR3 is TGCGCCAGCAGCCCTGATCTGGGGAGCTCTGGGGCCAACGTCCTGACTTTC.

This clone was recorded once. This chain joins TRBV4-2 and TRBJ1-2; 7 bases match TRBD1. From germline, CDR1 is LGHNA and CDR2 YNFKEQ. The CDR3 loop spans 13 amino acids. V dropped 6 bases and J dropped 3; count of bases not matched to a gene: 4. DNA for the CDR3: TGTGCCAGCAGACCAGACAGGGACTATGGCTACACCTTC. This gives the protein CASRPDRDYGYTF.

This chain uses TRBV9 with TRBJ2-3; TRBD2 matches at 11 bases. Germline V CDR1 and CDR2: SGDLS, YYNGEE. V dropped 3 bases and J dropped 6; count of bases not matched to a gene: 12. The CDR3 sequence is 17 residues long. CDR3 in amino acids: CASSGWGLAGGSDTQYF. The CDR3, as DNA: TGTGCCAGCAGCGGGTGGGGTCTAGCGGGAGGTTCTGATACGCAGTATTTT.

The V gene is TRBV5-6, the J gene TRBJ2-7; TRBD2 matches at 7 bases. The ends lost 4 bases at V and 2 bases at J; junction bases unmatched: 6. Germline V CDR1 and CDR2: SGHDT, YYEEEE. The CDR3 is 14 amino acids. The CDR3 coding sequence is TGTGCCAGCAGCCTAGGACTAGAAGCCTACGAGCAGTACTTC. This translates into CASSLGLEAYEQYF.

V is TRBV5-6 and J is TRBJ2-1; perhaps TRBD1 as D (5 bases). With 2 bases removed from V and 3 bases from J, the gap between germline ends came to 15 bases. Germline CDR1 reads SGHDT; CDR2 reads YYEEEE. The CDR3 contains 16 residues. CDR3 loop: CASSFTGDLIYNEQFF. CDR3 coding DNA: TGTGCCAGCAGCTTTACAGGCGACCTAATCTACAATGAGCAGTTCTTC.

The rearrangement uses TRBV4-1 and TRBJ1-5; 7 positions agree with TRBD1. The CDR3 runs 17 residues. CDR1 is MGHRA, CDR2 YSYEKL, per germline. After removal of 0 bases from V and 1 base from J, the junction contained 6 bases not matched to a gene. The CDR3 region has the DNA TGCGCCAGCAGCCAAGACGTAAACAGGGGCAGCAATCAGCCCCAGCATTTT. Residues: CASSQDVNRGSNQPQHF.

This chain uses TRBV4-1 with TRBJ2-7; D could derive from TRBD1 or TRBD2 (5 bases each). The ends were cut back, 1 base at V and 0 bases at J, with 22 bases in the middle. This CDR3 comprises 19 residues. CDR1 and CDR2 from the germline V gene are MGHRA and YSYEKL. CDR3 DNA: TGCGCCAGCAGCCAAGGCTTCTTAATGAAGACGGGACGCTCCTACGAGCAGTACTTC. Amino acids: CASSQGFLMKTGRSYEQYF.

This chain links TRBV11-3 with TRBJ2-3, with 10 bases matching TRBD2. CDR3 length: 16 amino acids. Per germline, CDR1 SGHNT and CDR2 YENEEA. J lost 6 bases, V lost 2 bases, and 8 bases had no gene match. CDR3 coding DNA: TGTGCCAGCAGCTTAAGACTAGCGGGCAGCCGGGATACGCAGTATTTT. Its protein is CASSLRLAGSRDTQYF. Together with reference TRBV11-3 and TRBJ2-3, the CDR3 gives the full variable domain: EAGVVQSPRYKIIEKKQPVAFWCNPISGHNTLYWYLQNLGQGPELLIRYENEEAVDDSQLPKDRFSAERLKGVDSTLKIQPAELGDSAVYLCASSLRLAGSRDTQYFGPGTRLTVL.

This clone was seen only once. This specimen includes other DNA sequences encoding the same CDR3. The chain uses TRBV5-1 and TRBJ1-1; D gene unclear. The germline V and J ends were trimmed by 2 bases and 4 bases, with 3 bases remaining between them. The germline V gene has CDR1 SGHRS and CDR2 YFSETQ. The CDR3 is made up of 11 amino acids. DNA for the CDR3: TGCGCCAGCAGCTTAGGCACTGAAGCTTTCTTT. This codes for CASSLGTEAFF.

CDR3 residues: CASRLGQTSNYGYTF. CDR3 nucleotides: TGCGCCAGCAGACTGGGACAAACCTCTAACTATGGCTACACCTTC. The chain joins TRBV5-1 to TRBJ1-2; perhaps TRBD1 as D (6 bases). Germline CDR1 SGHRS, CDR2 YFSETQ. The CDR3 spans 15 residues. Trimming took off 5 bases at V and 0 bases at J, with 14 bases between the two ends. Combining the CDR3 with reference TRBV5-1 and TRBJ1-2 gives the whole variable domain KAGVTQTPRYLIKTRGQQVTLSCSPISGHRSVSWYQQTPGQGLQFLFEYFSETQRNKGNFPGRFSGRQFSNSRSEMNVSTLELGDSALYLCASRLGQTSNYGYTFGSGTRLTVV.